This T cell receptor (beta chain) comes out of a study of T-cell reconstitution after alpha-beta-depleted transplantation in children. This clonotype was recorded a few times. Unique molecular identifiers were incorporated during preparation of the TCRbeta library. TCRdb analysed the PCR reads with MiXCR anew, one entry per CDR3 protein. The profile shows hundreds of thousands of distinct CDR3 sequences, over 10% of them singletons. The CDR3 spans 14 residues. The germline V gene encodes CDR1 SNHLY and CDR2 FYNNEI. V lost 11 bases and J lost 1, with 18 bases in between. The chain recombines TRBV2 with TRBJ2-7, with a weak D call TRBD1 (5 bases). Material: PBMCs, mostly from graft donor cells, obtained 360 days after TCRalphabeta/CD19-depleted stem cell transplant. The clonotype was recovered from a male patient under 18 who had a stem cell transplant for acute myeloid leukemia, so the T cells may come from the graft donor. The CDR3 DNA is TGTGCCGCAAGGGTCAGGGCCAATTCCTACGAGCAGTACTTC. Amino acid sequence: CAARVRANSYEQYF.